This T cell receptor (beta chain) stems from a study of T cells in Graves' hyperthyroidism and ophthalmopathy. General observations from the study: The model's output predicted ophthalmopathy at a median of 6.5 months prior to onset. Ophthalmopathy and stable hyperthyroidism were separated by a 13 V-J model.

This clonotype was detected many times. Its target is not known. TCR beta CDR3 region amplification was performed from RNA transcripts. TCR CDR3 regions were first amplified by RT-PCR with HTBI primers. TCRdb reprocessed the multiplex PCR reads via MiXCR and lists one record per CDR3 protein. The sample shows about 420,000 distinct CDR3 sequences, approximately 15% of them seen only once. The study left out patients who had uncontrolled infection, other autoimmune disease, pregnancy or lactation. The authors took PBMCs from roughly 9.3 ml fresh peripheral blood. Germline V gene sequence: CDR1 SGHNT, CDR2 YENEEA. The CDR3 is 13 amino acids. V was clipped by 4 bases and J by 3 bases, with 9 bases between them.

The chain couples TRBV11-3 to TRBJ1-1; D perhaps matches TRBD1 (5 bases). Sequenced sample: blood. The TCR comes from a woman between 18 and 29 years old with Graves' hyperthyroidism. CDR3 residues: CASSSSRDTEAFF. The CDR3 DNA sequence: TGTGCCAGCAGCTCCAGCAGGGACACTGAAGCTTTCTTT.